Shown below are 2 T cell receptor beta chains from a single sample sequenced in a study of shared clonotypes between healthy human individuals. Repertoires were generated with immunoSEQ multiplex PCR, while TCRdb's copy carries only in-frame clones and drops some. The table records around 240,000 clones, over 60% of them present only once. The sample consisted of memory CD4+ T cells sorted from blood. Subset meaning: CD45RA-negative fraction. The receptors here all came from a man aged 25 to 40 in good health.

This clone was detected only a few times. The chain couples TRBV2 to TRBJ2-3; 9 nucleotides align to TRBD2. Germline V gene lookup returns CDR1 SNHLY and CDR2 FYNNEI. The CDR3 is made up of 17 amino acids. V lost 2 bases to trimming and J lost 2 bases; unmatched junction nucleotides: 8. The CDR3, as DNA: TGTGCCAGCAGTGAAAGATTTCTAGCGGGATTCACAGATACGCAGTATTTT. As protein: CASSERFLAGFTDTQYF. Full variable domain (rest looked up from reference TRBV2 and TRBJ2-3): EPEVTQTPSHQVTQMGQEVILRCVPISNHLYFYWYRQILGQKVEFLVSFYNNEISEKSEIFDDQFSVERPDGSNFTLKIRSTKLEDSAMYFCASSERFLAGFTDTQYFGPGTRLTVL.

The chain uses TRBV11-2 and TRBJ2-4; D not resolved. This CDR3 has 14 residues. From germline, CDR1 is SGHAT and CDR2 FQNNGV. V was pared by 3 bases and J by 9 bases, with 15 bases between. The CDR3 reads CASSLATGFGIQYF. CDR3 bases: TGTGCCAGCAGCTTGGCGACTGGTTTCGGCATTCAGTACTTC.